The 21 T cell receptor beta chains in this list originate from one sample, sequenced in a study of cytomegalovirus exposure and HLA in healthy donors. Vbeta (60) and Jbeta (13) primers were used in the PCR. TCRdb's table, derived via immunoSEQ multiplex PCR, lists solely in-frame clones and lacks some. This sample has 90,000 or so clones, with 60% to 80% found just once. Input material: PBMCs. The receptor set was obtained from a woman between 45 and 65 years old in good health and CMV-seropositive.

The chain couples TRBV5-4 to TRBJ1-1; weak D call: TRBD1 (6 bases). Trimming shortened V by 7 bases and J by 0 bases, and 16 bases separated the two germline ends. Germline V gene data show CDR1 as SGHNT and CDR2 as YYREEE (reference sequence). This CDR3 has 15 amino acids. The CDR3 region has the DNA TGTGCCAGCGCAACCCACAGGGATTTGAACACTGAAGCTTTCTTT. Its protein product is CASATHRDLNTEAFF.

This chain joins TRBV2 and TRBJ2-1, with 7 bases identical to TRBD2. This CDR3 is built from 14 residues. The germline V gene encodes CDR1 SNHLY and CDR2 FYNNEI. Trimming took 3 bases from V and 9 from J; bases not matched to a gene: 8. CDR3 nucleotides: TGTGCCAGCAGTGACGTGGGAGGGGAGGTTGAGCAGTTCTTC. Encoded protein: CASSDVGGEVEQFF.

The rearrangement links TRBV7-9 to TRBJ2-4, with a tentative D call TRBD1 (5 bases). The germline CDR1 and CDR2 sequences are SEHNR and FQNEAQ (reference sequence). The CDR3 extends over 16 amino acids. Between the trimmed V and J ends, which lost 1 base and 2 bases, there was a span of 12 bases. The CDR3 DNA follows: TGTGCCAGCAGCTTAGGACAGAGGAGTCCCAAAAACATTCAGTACTTC. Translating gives CASSLGQRSPKNIQYF.

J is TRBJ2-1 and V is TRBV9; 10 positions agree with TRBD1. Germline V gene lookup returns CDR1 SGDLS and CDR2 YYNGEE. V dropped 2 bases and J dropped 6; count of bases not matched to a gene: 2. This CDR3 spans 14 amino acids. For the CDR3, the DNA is TGTGCCAGCAGCGTGACAGGGGGCCCCAATGAGCAGTTCTTC. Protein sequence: CASSVTGGPNEQFF.

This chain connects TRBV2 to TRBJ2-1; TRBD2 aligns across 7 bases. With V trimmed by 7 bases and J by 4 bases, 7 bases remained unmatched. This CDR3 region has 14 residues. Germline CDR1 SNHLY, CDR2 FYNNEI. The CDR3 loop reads CASTLAARYNEQFF. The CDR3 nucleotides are TGTGCCAGCACTCTAGCGGCAAGGTACAATGAGCAGTTCTTC.

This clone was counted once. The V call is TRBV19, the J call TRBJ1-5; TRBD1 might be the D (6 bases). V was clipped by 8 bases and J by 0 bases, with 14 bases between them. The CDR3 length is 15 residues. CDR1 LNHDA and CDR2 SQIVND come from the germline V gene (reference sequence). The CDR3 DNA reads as TGTGCCAGTCATACAGGGAGAAATAGCAATCAGCCCCAGCATTTT. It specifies CASHTGRNSNQPQHF.

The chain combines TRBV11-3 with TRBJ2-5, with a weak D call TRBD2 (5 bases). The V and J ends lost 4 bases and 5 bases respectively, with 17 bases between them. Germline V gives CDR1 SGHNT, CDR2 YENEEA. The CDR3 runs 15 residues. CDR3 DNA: TGTGCCAGCAGCTCCCCTAGCCGGTCTTGGGAGACCCAGTACTTC. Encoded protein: CASSSPSRSWETQYF.

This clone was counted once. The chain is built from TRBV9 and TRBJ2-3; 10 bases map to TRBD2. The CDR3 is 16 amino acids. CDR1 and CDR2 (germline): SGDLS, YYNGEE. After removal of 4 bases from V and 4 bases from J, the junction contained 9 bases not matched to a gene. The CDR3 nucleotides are TGTGCCAGCAGCTTTTGGACTAGCGGTAGCGCAGATACGCAGTATTTT. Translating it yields CASSFWTSGSADTQYF.

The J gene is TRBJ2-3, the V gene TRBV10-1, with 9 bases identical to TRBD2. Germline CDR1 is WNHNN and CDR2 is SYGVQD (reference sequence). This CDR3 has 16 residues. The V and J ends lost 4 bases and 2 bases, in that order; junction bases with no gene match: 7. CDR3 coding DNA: TGCGCCAGCAGTGGGGCTAGCGGGGAAATCACAGATACGCAGTATTTT. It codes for CASSGASGEITDTQYF.

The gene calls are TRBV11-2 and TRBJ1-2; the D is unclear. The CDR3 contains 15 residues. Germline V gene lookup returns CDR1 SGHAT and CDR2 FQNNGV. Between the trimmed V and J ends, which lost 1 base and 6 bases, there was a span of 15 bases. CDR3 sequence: CASSLGPGSRDGYTF. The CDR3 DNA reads TGTGCCAGCAGCTTAGGGCCCGGCAGCCGGGATGGCTACACCTTC.

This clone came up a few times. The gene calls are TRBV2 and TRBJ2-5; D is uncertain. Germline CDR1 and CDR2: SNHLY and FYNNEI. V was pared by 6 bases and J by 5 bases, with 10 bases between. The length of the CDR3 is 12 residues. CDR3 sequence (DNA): TGTGCCAGCAGATTGTTTCGGGAGACCCAGTACTTC. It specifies CASRLFRETQYF.

This chain's CDR3 is CASSIRGISYNEQFF. CDR3 in DNA: TGTGCCAGTAGTATAAGGGGGATCTCCTACAATGAGCAGTTCTTC. V usage is TRBV19 and J usage is TRBJ2-1; tentative D call: TRBD1 (6 bases). Trimming removed 2 bases at V and 0 bases at J, with 8 bases between. The CDR3 is 15 amino acids. The V gene's germline CDR1 is LNHDA and CDR2 SQIVND (reference sequence).

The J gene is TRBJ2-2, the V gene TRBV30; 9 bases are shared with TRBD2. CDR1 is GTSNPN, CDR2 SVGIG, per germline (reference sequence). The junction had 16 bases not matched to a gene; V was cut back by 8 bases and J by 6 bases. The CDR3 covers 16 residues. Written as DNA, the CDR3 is TGTGCCAGGGGGGGATCGCGGGGGGGCCTTTCCGGGGAGCTGTTTTTT. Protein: CARGGSRGGLSGELFF.

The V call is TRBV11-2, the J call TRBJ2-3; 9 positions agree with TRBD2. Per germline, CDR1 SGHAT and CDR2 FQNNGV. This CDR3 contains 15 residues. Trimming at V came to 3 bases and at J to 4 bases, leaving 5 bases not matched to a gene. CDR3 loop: CASSFLSGGADTQYF. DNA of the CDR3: TGTGCCAGCAGCTTTCTTAGCGGGGGTGCAGATACGCAGTATTTT.

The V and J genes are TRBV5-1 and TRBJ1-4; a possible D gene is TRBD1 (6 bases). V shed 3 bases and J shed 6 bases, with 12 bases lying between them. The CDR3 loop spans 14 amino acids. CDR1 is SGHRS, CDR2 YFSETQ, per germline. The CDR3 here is CASSSAGADEKLFF. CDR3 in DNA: TGCGCCAGCAGCTCGGCAGGGGCGGATGAAAAACTGTTTTTT.

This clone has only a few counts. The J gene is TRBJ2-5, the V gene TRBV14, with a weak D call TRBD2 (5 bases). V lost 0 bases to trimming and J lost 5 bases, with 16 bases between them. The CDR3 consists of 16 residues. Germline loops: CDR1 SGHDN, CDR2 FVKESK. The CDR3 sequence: CASSQDLLATRETQYF. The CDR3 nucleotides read TGTGCCAGCAGCCAAGATCTGCTAGCTACCCGGGAGACCCAGTACTTC.

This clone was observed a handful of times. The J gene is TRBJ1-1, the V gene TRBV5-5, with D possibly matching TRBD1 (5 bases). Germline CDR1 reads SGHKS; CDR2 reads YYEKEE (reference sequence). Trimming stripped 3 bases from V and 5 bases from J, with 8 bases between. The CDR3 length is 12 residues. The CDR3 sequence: CASSWGVTEAFF. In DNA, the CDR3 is TGTGCCAGCAGCTGGGGGGTAACTGAAGCTTTCTTT.

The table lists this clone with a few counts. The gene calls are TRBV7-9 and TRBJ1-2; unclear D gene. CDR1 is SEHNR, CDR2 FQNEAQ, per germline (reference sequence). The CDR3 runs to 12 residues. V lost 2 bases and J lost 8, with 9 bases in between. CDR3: CASSLTTIGYTF. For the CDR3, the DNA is TGTGCCAGCAGCTTAACCACTATAGGCTACACCTTC.

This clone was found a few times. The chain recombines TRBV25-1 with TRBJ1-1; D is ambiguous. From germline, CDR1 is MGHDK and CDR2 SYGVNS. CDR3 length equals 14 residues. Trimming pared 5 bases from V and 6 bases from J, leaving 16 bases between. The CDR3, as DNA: TGTGCCAGCAGTCGTGGCGGGTTATCGGCTGAAGCTTTCTTT. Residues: CASSRGGLSAEAFF.

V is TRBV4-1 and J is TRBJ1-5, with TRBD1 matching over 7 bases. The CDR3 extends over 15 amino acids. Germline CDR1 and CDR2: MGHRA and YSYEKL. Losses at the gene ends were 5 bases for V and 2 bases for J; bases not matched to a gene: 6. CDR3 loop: CASSTLQGRNQPQHF. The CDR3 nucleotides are TGCGCCAGCAGCACCCTACAGGGGCGCAATCAGCCCCAGCATTTT.

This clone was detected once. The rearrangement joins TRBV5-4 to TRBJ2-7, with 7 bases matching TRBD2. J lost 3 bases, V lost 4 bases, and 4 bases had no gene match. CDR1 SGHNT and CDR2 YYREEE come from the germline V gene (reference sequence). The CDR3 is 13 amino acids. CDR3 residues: CASSRGDYYEQYF. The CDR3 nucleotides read TGTGCCAGCAGCCGGGGGGACTACTACGAGCAGTACTTC.